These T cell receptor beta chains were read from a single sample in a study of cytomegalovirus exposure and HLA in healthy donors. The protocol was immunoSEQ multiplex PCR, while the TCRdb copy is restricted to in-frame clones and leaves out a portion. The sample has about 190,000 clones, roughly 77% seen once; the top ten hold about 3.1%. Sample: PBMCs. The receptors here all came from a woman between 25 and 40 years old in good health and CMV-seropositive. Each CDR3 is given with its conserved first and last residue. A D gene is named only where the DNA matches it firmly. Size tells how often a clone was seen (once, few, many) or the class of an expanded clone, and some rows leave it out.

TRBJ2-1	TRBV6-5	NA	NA	TGTGCCAGCAGCCGACCCACTAGGGAGCGTAATGAGCAGTTCTTC	CASSRPTRERNEQFF
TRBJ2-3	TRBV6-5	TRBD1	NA	TGTGCCAGCAGTTACGAGAGGGGGCGGGATACGCAGTATTTT	CASSYERGRDTQYF
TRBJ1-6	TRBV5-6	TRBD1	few	TGTGCCACCCGGACAGGGTATAATTCACCCCTCCACTTT	CATRTGYNSPLHF
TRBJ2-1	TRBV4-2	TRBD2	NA	TGTGCCAGCAGCCAAGACGGGGTCGGCGGGAGGGGGAACAATGAGCAGTTCTTC	CASSQDGVGGRGNNEQFF
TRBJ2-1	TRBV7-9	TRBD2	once	TGTGCCAGCAGCCCGAGGACTAGCGGGAGGGCCGCGCAGTTCTTC	CASSPRTSGRAAQFF
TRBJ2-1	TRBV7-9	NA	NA	TGTGCCAGCAGCGCCCCAGGGGAGAAGCAGTTCTTC	CASSAPGEKQFF
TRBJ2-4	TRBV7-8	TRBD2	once	TGTGCCAGCAGCTCCCCCCCCGGGGGGGCCAAAAACATTCAGTACTTC	CASSSPPGGAKNIQYF
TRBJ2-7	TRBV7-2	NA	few	TGTGCCAGCAGCTTAGGTACGGCCCAGGTCTACGAGCAGTACTTC	CASSLGTAQVYEQYF
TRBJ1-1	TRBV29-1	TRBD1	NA	TGCAGCGTTCAGACAGGGGGAAGAACTGAAGCTTTCTTT	CSVQTGGRTEAFF
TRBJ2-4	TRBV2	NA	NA	TGTGCCAGCACCGAGGGCAGGGGCGGAAACATTCAGTACTTC	CASTEGRGGNIQYF
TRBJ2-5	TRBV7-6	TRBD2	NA	TGTGCCAGCAGCCCAACCGGGACTAGGCAAGAGACCCAGTACTTC	CASSPTGTRQETQYF
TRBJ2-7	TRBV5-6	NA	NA	TGTGCCAGCAGCTGGGGCCCCGTCTCCCCCTACGAGCAGTACTTC	CASSWGPVSPYEQYF
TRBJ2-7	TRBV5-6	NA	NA	TGTGCCAGCAGCTTGGAGACAGAGAACGAGCAGTACTTC	CASSLETENEQYF
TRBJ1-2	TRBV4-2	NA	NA	TGTGCCAGCAGCCAACTGTCGGACAGAAAAGCTAACTATGGCTACACCTTC	CASSQLSDRKANYGYTF
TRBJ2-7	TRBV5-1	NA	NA	TGCGCCAGCAGAGGGGAGGCCTCCTACGAGCAGTACTTC	CASRGEASYEQYF
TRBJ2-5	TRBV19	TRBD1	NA	TGTGCCAGTAGAGCAACCGGGACAGGGGCGCAAGAGACCCAGTACTTC	CASRATGTGAQETQYF
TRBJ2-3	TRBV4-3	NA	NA	TGCGCCAGCAGCCAATTTCTCGTCGGGACGCAGTATTTT	CASSQFLVGTQYF
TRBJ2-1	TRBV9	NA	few	TGTGCCAGCAGCGTAGAGGCTAGCGTACTCAATGAGCAGTTCTTC	CASSVEASVLNEQFF
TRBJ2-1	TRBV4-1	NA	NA	TGCGCCAGCAGCCAAGGTGGTAGCGGCCCTCCGGAGCAGTTCTTC	CASSQGGSGPPEQFF
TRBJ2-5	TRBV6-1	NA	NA	TGTGCCAGCAGTGGTTCCGGGGTAGAGACCCAGTACTTC	CASSGSGVETQYF
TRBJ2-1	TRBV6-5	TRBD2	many	TGTGCCAGCAGTTACCACCCTACTAGCGACAATGAGCAGTTCTTC	CASSYHPTSDNEQFF
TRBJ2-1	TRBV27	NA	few	TGTGCCAGCAGTTTGATTTCGACAGGATCCAATGAGCAGTTCTTC	CASSLISTGSNEQFF
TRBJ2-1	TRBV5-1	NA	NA	TGCGCCAGCAGCTTGGAAGAGGCTGAGCAGTTCTTC	CASSLEEAEQFF
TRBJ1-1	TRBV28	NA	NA	TGTGCCAGCAGTTTATTCTCAGGCACTGAAGCTTTCTTT	CASSLFSGTEAFF
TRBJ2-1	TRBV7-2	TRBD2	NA	TGTGCCAGCAGCTTAGAAACTAGCGGGAGGTTCAATGAGCAGTTCTTC	CASSLETSGRFNEQFF
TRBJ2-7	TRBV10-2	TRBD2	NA	TGCGCCAGCAGACTAGCGGGAGAATCAAGGTCGGGCGAGCAGTACTTC	CASRLAGESRSGEQYF
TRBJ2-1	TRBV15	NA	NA	TGTGCCACCAGCAGAGAAGGAGTCCGCTCCTACAATGAGCAGTTCTTC	CATSREGVRSYNEQFF
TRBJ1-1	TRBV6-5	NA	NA	TGTGCCAGCAGTGGCCTTGGGCGTTCGAACACTGAAGCTTTCTTT	CASSGLGRSNTEAFF
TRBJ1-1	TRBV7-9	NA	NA	TGTGCCAGCAGCTTTCGGGGGAAGAACACTGAAGCTTTCTTT	CASSFRGKNTEAFF
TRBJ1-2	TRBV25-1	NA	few	TGTGCCAGCAGTGAACTCTATGGCTACACCTTC	CASSELYGYTF
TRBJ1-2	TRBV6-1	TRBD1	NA	TGTGCCAGCAGTGAATGGGAGACAGGGAAGGGCTACACCTTC	CASSEWETGKGYTF
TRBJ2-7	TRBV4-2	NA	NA	TGTGCCAGCAGCCAAGAATCTAGTAGTGGGTACGAGCAGTACTTC	CASSQESSSGYEQYF
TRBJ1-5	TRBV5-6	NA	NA	TGTGCCAGCGGCGACTGGGGCAATCAGCCCCAGCATTTT	CASGDWGNQPQHF
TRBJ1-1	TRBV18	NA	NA	TGTGCCAGCTCACCTGGGGCGATCACTGAAGCTTTCTTT	CASSPGAITEAFF
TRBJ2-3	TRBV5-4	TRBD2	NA	TGTGCCAGCAGCTTGCCTAGCGGGACCCCAGATACGCAGTATTTT	CASSLPSGTPDTQYF
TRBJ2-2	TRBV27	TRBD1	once	TGTGCCAGCAGTCTGGACAGGGCGTCCGGGGAGCTGTTTTTT	CASSLDRASGELFF
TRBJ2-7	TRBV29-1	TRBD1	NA	TGCAGCGTTGAACATGGACAGGGCACCTACGAGCAGTACTTC	CSVEHGQGTYEQYF
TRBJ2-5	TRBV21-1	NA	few	TGTGCCAGCAGCTTAAGGGGGACAGAAGAGACCCAGTACTTC	CASSLRGTEETQYF
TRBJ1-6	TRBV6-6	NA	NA	TGTGCCAGCAGACCTCCCCGAGCTAATTCACCCCTCCACTTT	CASRPPRANSPLHF
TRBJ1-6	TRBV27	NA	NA	TGTGCCAGCAGCCCGCCGAGCTCCTATAATTCACCCCTCCACTTT	CASSPPSSYNSPLHF
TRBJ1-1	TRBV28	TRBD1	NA	TGTGCCAGCAGTTTAATTATCTTTAGGTTACAGGGGGCAGCTGGAGCTTTCTTT	CASSLIIFRLQGAAGAFF
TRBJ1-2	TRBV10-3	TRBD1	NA	TGTGCCATCGGGGGGACAGGGAGTGGCTATGGCTACACCTTC	CAIGGTGSGYGYTF
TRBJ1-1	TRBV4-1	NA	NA	TGCGCCAGCAGCCAAGGGGGCGAAGCTTTCTTT	CASSQGGEAFF
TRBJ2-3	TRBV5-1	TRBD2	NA	TGCGCCAGCAGCTTGGGGGGGGGACTAAACACAGATACGCAGTATTTT	CASSLGGGLNTDTQYF
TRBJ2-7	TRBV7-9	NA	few	TGTGCCAGCAGCTCCGCCGGGACTGTCTCCTACGAGCAGTACTTC	CASSSAGTVSYEQYF
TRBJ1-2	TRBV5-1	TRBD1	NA	TGCGCCAGCAGCTTAGGGGGCGCCGATGGCTACACCTTC	CASSLGGADGYTF
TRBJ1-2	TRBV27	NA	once	TGTGCCAGCAGACTCGCCAGGGGCGCTAACTATGGCTACACCTTC	CASRLARGANYGYTF
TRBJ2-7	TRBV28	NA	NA	TGTGCCAGCAGTTTAGGAGGGGCCGAGCAGTACTTC	CASSLGGAEQYF
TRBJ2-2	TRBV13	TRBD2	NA	TGTGCCAGCAGCCCTAAGAGGCTAGCGGTATACACCGGGGAGCTGTTTTTT	CASSPKRLAVYTGELFF
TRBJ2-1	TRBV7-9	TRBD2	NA	TGTGCCAGCAGCTTACTGGCAGCGGGAGCCTCCTACAATGAGCAGTTCTTC	CASSLLAAGASYNEQFF
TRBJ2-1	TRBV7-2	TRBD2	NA	TGTGCCAGCAGCTTAGCTAGCGGGGCTTACAATGAGCAGTTCTTC	CASSLASGAYNEQFF
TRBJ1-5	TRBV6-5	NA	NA	TGTGCCAGCAGGGATCAGACGGGGAATCAGCCCCAGCATTTT	CASRDQTGNQPQHF